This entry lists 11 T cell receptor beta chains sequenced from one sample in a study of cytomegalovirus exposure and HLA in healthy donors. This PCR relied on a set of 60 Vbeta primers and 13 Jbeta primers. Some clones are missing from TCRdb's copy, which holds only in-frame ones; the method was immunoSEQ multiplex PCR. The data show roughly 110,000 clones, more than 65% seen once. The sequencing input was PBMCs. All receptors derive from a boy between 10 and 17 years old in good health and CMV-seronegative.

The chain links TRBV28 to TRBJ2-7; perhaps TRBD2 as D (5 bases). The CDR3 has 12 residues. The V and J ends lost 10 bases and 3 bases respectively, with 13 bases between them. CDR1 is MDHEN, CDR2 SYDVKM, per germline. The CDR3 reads CATREGVYEQYF. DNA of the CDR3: TGTGCCACCCGAGAGGGTGTCTACGAGCAGTACTTC.

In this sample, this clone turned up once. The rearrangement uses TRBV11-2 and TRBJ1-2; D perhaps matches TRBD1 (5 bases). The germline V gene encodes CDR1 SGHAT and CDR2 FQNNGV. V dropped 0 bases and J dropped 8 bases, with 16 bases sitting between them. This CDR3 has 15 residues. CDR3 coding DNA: TGTGCCAGCAGCTTAGATAGGCGGGGACGCGCGGGCTACACCTTC. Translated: CASSLDRRGRAGYTF.

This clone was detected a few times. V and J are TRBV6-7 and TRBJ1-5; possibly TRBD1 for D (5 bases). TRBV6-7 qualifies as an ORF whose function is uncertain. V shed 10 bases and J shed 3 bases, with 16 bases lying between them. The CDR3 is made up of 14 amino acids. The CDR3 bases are TGTGCCATCGGGGGAGAAGGGCACAATCAGCCCCAGCATTTT. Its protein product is CAIGGEGHNQPQHF.

CDR3 residues: CASGLGQGTGGWSGELFF. Here the CDR3 DNA reads TGTGCTAGTGGTTTGGGACAAGGGACAGGGGGCTGGTCCGGGGAGCTGTTTTTT. The chain joins TRBV12-5 to TRBJ2-2; 12 bases align to TRBD1. Germline CDR1 is LGHNT and CDR2 is FRNRAP. The CDR3 totals 18 residues. The junction had 9 bases not matched to a gene; V was cut back by 1 base and J by 6 bases.

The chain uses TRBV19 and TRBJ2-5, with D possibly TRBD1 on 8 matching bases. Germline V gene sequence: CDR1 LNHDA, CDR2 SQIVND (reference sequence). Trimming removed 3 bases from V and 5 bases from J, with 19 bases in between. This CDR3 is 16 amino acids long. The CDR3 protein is CASSISGQGARETQYF. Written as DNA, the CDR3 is TGTGCCAGTAGTATTAGCGGGCAGGGGGCGCGGGAGACCCAGTACTTC.

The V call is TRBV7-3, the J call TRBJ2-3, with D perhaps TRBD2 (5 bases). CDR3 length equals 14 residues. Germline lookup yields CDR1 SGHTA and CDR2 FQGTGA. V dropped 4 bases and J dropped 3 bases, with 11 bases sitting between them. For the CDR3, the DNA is TGTGCCAGCAGCTCCGGGAAAGGGACAGATACGCAGTATTTT. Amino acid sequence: CASSSGKGTDTQYF.

CDR3 DNA sequence: TGTGCCAGCAGCGGGAGCGCCTCTAACTCTGGGGCCAACGTCCTGACTTTC. As protein: CASSGSASNSGANVLTF. The genes are TRBV7-9 and TRBJ2-6, with D perhaps matching TRBD2 (5 bases). Trimming shortened V by 5 bases and J by 0 bases, and 14 bases separated the two germline ends. Germline V CDR1 and CDR2: SEHNR, FQNEAQ (reference sequence). The CDR3 loop spans 17 amino acids. The whole variable domain, remainder taken from reference TRBV7-9 and TRBJ2-6, is DTGVSQNPRHKITKRGQNVTFRCDPISEHNRLYWYRQTLGQGPEFLTYFQNEAQLEKSRLLSDRFSAERPKGSFSTLEIQRTEQGDSAMYLCASSGSASNSGANVLTFGAGSRLTVL.

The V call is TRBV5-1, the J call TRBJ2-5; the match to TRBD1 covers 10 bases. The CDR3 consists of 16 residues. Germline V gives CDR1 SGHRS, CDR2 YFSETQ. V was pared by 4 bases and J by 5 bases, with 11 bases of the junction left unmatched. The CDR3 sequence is CASSPPGTGVGETQYF. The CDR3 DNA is TGCGCCAGCAGCCCTCCCGGGACAGGGGTAGGGGAGACCCAGTACTTC. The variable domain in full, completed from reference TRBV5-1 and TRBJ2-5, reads KAGVTQTPRYLIKTRGQQVTLSCSPISGHRSVSWYQQTPGQGLQFLFEYFSETQRNKGNFPGRFSGRQFSNSRSEMNVSTLELGDSALYLCASSPPGTGVGETQYFGPGTRLLVL.

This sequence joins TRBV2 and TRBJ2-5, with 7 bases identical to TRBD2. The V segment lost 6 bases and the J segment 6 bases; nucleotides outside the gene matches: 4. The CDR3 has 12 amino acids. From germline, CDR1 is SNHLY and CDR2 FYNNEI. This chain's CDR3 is CASRGGEKTQYF. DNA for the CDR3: TGTGCCAGCAGGGGGGGGGAGAAGACCCAGTACTTC.

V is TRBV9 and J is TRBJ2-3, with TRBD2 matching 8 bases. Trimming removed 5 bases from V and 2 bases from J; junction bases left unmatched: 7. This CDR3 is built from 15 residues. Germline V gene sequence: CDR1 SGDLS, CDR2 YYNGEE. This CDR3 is CASSSSGEFTDTQYF. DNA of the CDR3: TGTGCCAGCAGTAGTAGCGGGGAGTTCACAGATACGCAGTATTTT.

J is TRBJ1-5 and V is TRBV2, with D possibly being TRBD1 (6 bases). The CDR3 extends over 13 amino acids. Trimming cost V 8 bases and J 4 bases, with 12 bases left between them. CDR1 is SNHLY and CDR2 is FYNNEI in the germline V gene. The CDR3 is CASGQGPNQPQHF. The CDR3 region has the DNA TGTGCCAGCGGTCAGGGGCCTAATCAGCCCCAGCATTTT. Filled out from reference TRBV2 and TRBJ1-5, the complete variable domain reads EPEVTQTPSHQVTQMGQEVILRCVPISNHLYFYWYRQILGQKVEFLVSFYNNEISEKSEIFDDQFSVERPDGSNFTLKIRSTKLEDSAMYFCASGQGPNQPQHFGDGTRLSIL.